This T cell receptor (beta chain) appears in the sequencing data of a study of somatic mutations in cytotoxic T cells in rheumatoid arthritis. Study context: T-cell populations stained with V beta antibodies were in some cases flow-sorted at nearly 100% purity, including V beta1+ cells that were sequenced for TCRB. Overall study findings and caveats: Of around 60 patients, fewer than ten had a largest CD8+ clone that exceeded 20% of CD8+ cells.

Germline V gene sequence: CDR1 SNHLY, CDR2 FYNNEI. The ends were cut back, 6 bases at V and 4 bases at J, with 12 bases in the middle. There are 13 residues in the CDR3. Concerning this clone: Its antigen is unidentified.

The protocol was immunoSEQ multiplex PCR, while the TCRdb copy is restricted to in-frame clones and leaves out a portion. The sample shows about 7,100 clones, about 82% of them seen only once. The clonotype was recovered from an adult with rheumatoid arthritis. Sequencing was carried out using CD8+ T cells sorted from blood. V and J are TRBV2 and TRBJ1-2; D remains ambiguous. DNA for the CDR3: TGTGCCAGCAGGCCGTTTGGCGTCTATGGCTACACCTTC. Translating it yields CASRPFGVYGYTF.